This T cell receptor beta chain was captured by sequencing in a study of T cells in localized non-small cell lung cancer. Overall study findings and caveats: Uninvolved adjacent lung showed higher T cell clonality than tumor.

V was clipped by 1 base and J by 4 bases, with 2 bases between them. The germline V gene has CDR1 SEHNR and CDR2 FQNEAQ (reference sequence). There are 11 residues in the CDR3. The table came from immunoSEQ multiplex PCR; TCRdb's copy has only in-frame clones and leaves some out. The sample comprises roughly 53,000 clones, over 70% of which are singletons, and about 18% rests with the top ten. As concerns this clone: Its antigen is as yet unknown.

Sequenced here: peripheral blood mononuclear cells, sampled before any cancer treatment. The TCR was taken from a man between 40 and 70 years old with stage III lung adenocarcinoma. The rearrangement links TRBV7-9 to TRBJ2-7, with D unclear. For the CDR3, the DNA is TGTGCCAGCAGCTTAGAATACGAGCAGTACTTC. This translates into CASSLEYEQYF.